This T cell receptor (beta chain) is drawn from a study of blood T cell repertoires in COVID-19. The method was immunoSEQ multiplex PCR; TCRdb's version includes in-frame clones alone and lacks a portion of them. This sample has about 140,000 clones, with approximately 89% found just once. Trimming cost V 4 bases and J 3 bases; bases outside gene matches: 2. From germline, CDR1 is SGHDN and CDR2 FVKESK. The CDR3 totals 13 residues. The sequence derives from a human donor in a cohort sampled during active COVID-19. Material: peripheral blood. The chain employs TRBV14 and TRBJ2-7, with 8 bases identical to TRBD1. The CDR3 loop is CASSPGTGYEQYF. The CDR3 bases are TGTGCCAGCAGCCCCGGGACAGGCTACGAGCAGTACTTC.